The entry below gives a single T cell receptor (beta chain) sequence along with its context. Its antigen is not known. This specimen belongs to a study of CD8+ T cells in alopecia areata. Across the study: Treatment of the treated patients consisted of oral tofacitinib, 5 to 10 mg twice daily. Tofacitinib therapy lasting 6 to 18 months was followed by 6 months off drug. Whole-study findings and limits: Higher clonality and more expanded CD8+ clones appeared in lesional than normal scalp.

Once RNA had been extracted, it was reverse transcribed into cDNA to act as the sequencing template. This table comes from immunoSEQ multiplex PCR, and its TCRdb copy is limited to in-frame clones, with some not included. The sample includes about 190,000 clones, approximately 59% of them seen just once. The sorting of PBMCs gave CD4+ and CD8+ T cells. This CDR3 comprises 18 residues. CDR1 is MGHRA, CDR2 YSYEKL, per germline. J was trimmed by 10 bases and V by 0 bases; bases with no gene match: 13. This TCR derives from a human donor with alopecia areata. The chain employs TRBV4-1 and TRBJ1-6, with 9 bases that match TRBD1. The source material was CD4+ T cells sorted from blood, sampled at week 0. The CDR3 reads CASSQEWRRGQGHSPLHF. The CDR3 DNA reads TGCGCCAGCAGCCAAGAATGGCGGCGGGGACAGGGCCACTCACCCCTCCACTTT.